The source of this T cell receptor beta chain is a study of PD-1 blockade in classical Hodgkin lymphoma. The study, taken as a whole, reports: CD8+ TCR diversity did not rise significantly by C4D1, unlike CD4+.

CDR1 and CDR2 (germline): SGHTA, FQGNSA. The CDR3 is 14 residues long. Between the trimmed V and J ends, which lost 5 bases and 4 bases, there was a span of 14 bases. Profiled with immunoSEQ multiplex PCR; TCRdb holds only in-frame clones, not every one. The repertoire holds tens of thousands of clones, with 78% as singletons. As for this clone: The antigen is undetermined.

Time point indicated: cycle 4 day 1 (C4D1), after five to seven weeks of nivolumab. All the patients suffered relapse after autologous stem cell transplantation, and brentuximab vedotin exposure differed. The sequenced sample was peripheral blood mononuclear cells (PBMCs), obtained before the fourth cycle of nivolumab. This clonotype originated in a human donor with classical Hodgkin lymphoma. The chain recombines TRBV7-2 with TRBJ1-2; D possibly corresponds to TRBD1 (6 bases). CDR3 sequence reads: CASSPTGIVYGYTF. DNA for the CDR3: TGTGCCAGCAGCCCCACAGGGATAGTCTATGGCTACACCTTC.